This TCR beta chain was retrieved from a study of radiation and T cells in renal cell carcinoma (dated by TCRdb to the early 2020s). Background for the entire study: TCR beta sequencing covered around 50 samples in total, comprising some 25 tumors and roughly 27 peripheral blood samples. The final blood draw took place at 4 weeks after radiation, the same time as nephrectomy. Across all 50 or so samples, under 4,500,000 unique CDR3 nucleotide sequences, encoding 2.5 million to 3 million unique CDR3 amino acid sequences, were identified.

The time point label here, explained by the study, means: blood 4 weeks post-SBRT, at nephrectomy. The meaning of the sample's treatment or condition label: 15 Gy SBRT to primary tumor, nephrectomy 4 weeks later. The samples were drawn from a clinical trial, where primary renal cell carcinomas were treated with 15 Gy of stereotactic body radiation therapy and then removed by nephrectomy 4 weeks afterward. To track tumor-enriched clonotypes, serial peripheral blood was sampled from radiation-treated patients at baseline and at 2 weeks and 4 weeks after SBRT. Every patient's renal cell carcinoma showed clear cell pathology. Genomic DNA for TCR sequencing was prepared using the QIAamp DNA Blood Mini Kit (Qiagen). Only samples passing all quality control checks were included in the analyses. From the cysteine up to the phenylalanine, the CDR3 has a length of 14 residues. Only CDR3 DNA is held: 42 bases, read in frame from base 1. The junction carries 10 bases between V and J, which are trimmed by 7 bases and 0 bases respectively. Looking up the germline V gene (reference sequence) yields CDR1 MNHNY and CDR2 SVGAGI.

Remarks on this clone: Which antigen it targets is not known. No per-base quality is available; no much larger clone lies one base away.

TCR beta libraries were generated from genomic DNA with the immunoSEQ kit, following the manufacturer's recommendations. To prepare the libraries, a first multiplex PCR with proprietary primers was run, followed by a second PCR that added unique barcodes, and a bead cleanup was done after each round. Each sample batch included a kit-provided positive control reaction and a negative control reaction. The final libraries underwent checking on an Agilent 4200 TapeStation D1000 ScreenTape, volumetric pooling, and quantification by qPCR. Sequencing was performed on an Illumina NextSeq500 using a MidOutput 150-cycle cartridge, with 156 Read1 cycles, 15 Index1 cycles, and the kit custom primers. The pooled library was loaded at 0.75 to 1 pM, and about 20% PhiX control was spiked in. The study's processing was this. Vendor-processed data were analyzed in R, with a clonotype defined as all T cells sharing the same CDR3 nucleotide sequence. In the clone abundance analyses, frequencies were normalized to the 10,000 most abundant clones in each sample. Before analysis, public T cell clones were removed, and these numbered fewer than five per sample on average. An abundance difference of at least 32-fold between compartments was the criterion for calling clonotypes tumor-enriched or baseline blood-enriched. A beta-binomial differential abundance model was used to identify clonotypes that expanded or contracted between blood time points. Similarity between tumor and blood repertoires was quantified using the Baroni-Urbani and Buser coefficient, and groups were compared with two-tailed Wilcoxon tests in R. The source is immuneACCESS, and TCRdb retained only in-frame sequences with V and J called. Part of the clones is not carried over; for the studies checked, unresolved V genes explain less than half of this, and the remainder is unexplained. For V, J and clone size, that table is used; D and trimming come from the DNA. The sample records approximately 92,000 clones, 85% of which are singletons. Just under 9.5% of the sample belongs to the ten largest clones.

Findings and caveats that apply to the study as a whole: An increase in top tumor clonotypes in blood was observed from baseline to 2 weeks post-radiation, followed by contraction by 4 weeks, which was taken to suggest transient expansion of tumor-resident clones. Dynamics of the blood repertoire were not tracked past 4 weeks after treatment. Because pretreatment tumor biopsies were not available, the baseline intratumoral presence of clonotypes could not be determined. With a single-armed trial design, the study had no way to address how radiation dose or scheduling affects the TCR repertoire.

The sequence is built from TRBV6-6 and TRBJ1-5; the D gene cannot be resolved reliably. This clonotype was obtained from a man in his fifties with renal cell carcinoma. Sequenced material: blood, taken from a patient whose treatment included radiotherapy and nephrectomy. The DNA sequence is given as TGTGCCAGCAAGGCAGATTATAGCAATCAGCCCCAGCATTTT. This translates into CASKADYSNQPQHF.